This T cell receptor (beta chain) is drawn from a study of cytomegalovirus exposure and HLA in healthy donors. About the study: The study placed roughly four fifths of its 350 to 400 genotyped donors in the Caucasian-associated ancestry cluster. Study results and limitations: Many donors shared some public TCRs, even though most TCR sequences were rare. The investigators catalogued 160 or so TCR beta chains as cytomegalovirus-associated.

A word on this clone: Its antigen is undetermined.

The study ran its PCR with 60 Vbeta and 13 Jbeta primers. Data came from immunoSEQ multiplex PCR; TCRdb stores just in-frame clones and leaves some out. The sample yields some 130,000 clones, approximately 80% seen once. CDR1 and CDR2 from the germline V gene are SGHNT and YENEEA. This CDR3 is built from 15 residues. Trimming removed 1 base from V and 3 bases from J; junction bases left unmatched: 0. Each donor was nominally healthy when sampled (though unrecorded immune exposures were likely). The rearrangement joins TRBV11-3 to TRBJ2-5; 12 nucleotides line up with TRBD2. This receptor was taken from a girl aged 2-10 years in good health and CMV-seronegative. Sample: PBMCs. The CDR3 sequence is CASSLGLAGEETQYF. The CDR3 DNA is TGTGCCAGCAGCTTAGGACTAGCGGGAGAAGAGACCCAGTACTTC.